The 4 T cell receptor beta chains reported below all come from one sample, sequenced in a study of PD-L1 blockade in urothelial cancer. The assay was immunoSEQ multiplex PCR, and TCRdb's table has in-frame clones only and misses some. This table has some 32,000 clones, around 84% appearing once. Sequenced here: PBMCs, sampled around atezolizumab (anti-PD-L1) treatment. These receptor sequences come from a man in his 60s with urothelial cancer.

J is TRBJ1-2 and V is TRBV6-1; weak D call: TRBD1 (6 bases). CDR1 and CDR2 (germline): MNHNS, SASEGT. The CDR3 has 15 amino acids. V was shortened by 6 bases and J by 2 bases, with 16 bases between the two germline ends. CDR3 loop: CASSEVGAANYGYTF. CDR3 DNA sequence: TGTGCCAGCAGCGAGGTGGGGGCAGCAAACTATGGCTACACCTTC.

This sequence joins TRBV6-6 and TRBJ1-3; the match to TRBD1 covers 8 bases. This CDR3 spans 15 amino acids. After removal of 4 bases from V and 5 bases from J, the junction contained 7 bases not matched to a gene. CDR1 is MNHNY and CDR2 is SVGAGI in the germline V gene (reference sequence). The chain's CDR3 is CASSSDRGERNTIYF. The DNA of the CDR3 is TGTGCCAGCAGTTCTGACAGGGGCGAAAGAAACACCATATATTTT.

V usage is TRBV7-9 and J usage is TRBJ1-5; a weak D match, TRBD1 (5 bases). Germline loops: CDR1 SEHNR, CDR2 FQNEAQ (reference sequence). The CDR3 loop spans 14 amino acids. Between the trimmed V and J ends, which lost 2 bases and 4 bases, there was a span of 9 bases. DNA of the CDR3: TGTGCCAGCAGCTTATCAGCAGGGAATCAGCCCCAGCATTTT. This codes for CASSLSAGNQPQHF.

The chain couples TRBV4-1 to TRBJ2-5, with 15 bases aligning to TRBD2. Looked up from germline, CDR1 is MGHRA and CDR2 is YSYEKL. There are 18 residues in the CDR3. J was trimmed by 2 bases and V by 5 bases; bases with no gene match: 9. In DNA, the CDR3 is TGCGCCAGCAGCGGACGGGGGGGGACTAGCGGGGGGCAAGAGACCCAGTACTTC. Protein sequence: CASSGRGGTSGGQETQYF.